The source of this TCR beta chain is a study of blood T cell repertoires in COVID-19. Here immunoSEQ multiplex PCR was the method, and the copy in TCRdb shows in-frame clones only, minus some. The sample has more than 250,000 clones; 70% to 90% are singletons. Sequenced material: peripheral blood. The TCR comes from a man between 18 and 29 years old who had recovered from COVID-19.

CDR3 nucleotide sequence: TGTGCCAGCAGCTTGACAGGGGGTGGTGAGCAGTACTTC. Its translation is CASSLTGGGEQYF. The J gene is TRBJ2-7, the V gene TRBV11-3; 9 nucleotides agree with TRBD1. The J segment lost 7 bases and the V segment lost 3 bases, leaving 4 bases of the junction unmatched. Germline V gene lookup returns CDR1 SGHNT and CDR2 YENEEA. The CDR3 has 13 amino acids.